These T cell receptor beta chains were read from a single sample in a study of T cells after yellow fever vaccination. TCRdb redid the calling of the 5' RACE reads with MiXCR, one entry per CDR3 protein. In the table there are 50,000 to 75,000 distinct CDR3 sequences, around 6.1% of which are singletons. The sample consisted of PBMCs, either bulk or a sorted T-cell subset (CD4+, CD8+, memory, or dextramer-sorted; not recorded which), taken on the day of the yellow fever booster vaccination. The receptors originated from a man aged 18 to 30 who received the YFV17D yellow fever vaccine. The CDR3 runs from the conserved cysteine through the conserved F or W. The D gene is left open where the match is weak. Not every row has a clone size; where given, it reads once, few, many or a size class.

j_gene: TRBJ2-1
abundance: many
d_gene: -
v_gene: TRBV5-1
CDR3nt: TGCGCCAGCAGCTTAGGCGGGGTCGGAGAGCAGTTCTTC
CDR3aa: CASSLGGVGEQFF

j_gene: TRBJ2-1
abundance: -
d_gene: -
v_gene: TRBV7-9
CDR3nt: TGTGCCAGCACCTTACCGGGCTCCTGGGGCGATGAGCAGTTCTTC
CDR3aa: CASTLPGSWGDEQFF

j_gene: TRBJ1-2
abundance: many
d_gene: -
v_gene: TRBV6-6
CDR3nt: TGTGCCAGCATCAACAACTATGGCTACACCTTC
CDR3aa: CASINNYGYTF

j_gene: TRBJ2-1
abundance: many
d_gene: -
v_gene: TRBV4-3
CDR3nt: TGCGCCAGCAGCCAAGACTTCGGGGGAGCCTACAATGAGCAGTTCTTC
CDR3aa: CASSQDFGGAYNEQFF

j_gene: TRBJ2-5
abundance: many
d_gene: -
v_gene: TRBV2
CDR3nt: TGTGCCAGCAGTGCGGAGGGCGTTGAGACCCAGTACTTC
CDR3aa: CASSAEGVETQYF

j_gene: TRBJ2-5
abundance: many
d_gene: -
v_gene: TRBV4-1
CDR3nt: TGCGCCAGCAGCCAAGATTTGGAGACCCAGTACTTC
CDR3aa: CASSQDLETQYF

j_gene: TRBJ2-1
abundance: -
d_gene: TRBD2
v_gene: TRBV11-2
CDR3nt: TGTGCCAGCAGCACCCAAAGGGGGCTAGGAGCGGGGGGGAGCTCCTACAATGAGCAGTTCTTC
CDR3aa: CASSTQRGLGAGGSSYNEQFF

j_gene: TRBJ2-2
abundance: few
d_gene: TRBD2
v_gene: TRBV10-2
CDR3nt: TGCGCCAGCAGTGAAGTGACTAGCGGCACCGGGGAGCTGTTTTTT
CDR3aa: CASSEVTSGTGELFF

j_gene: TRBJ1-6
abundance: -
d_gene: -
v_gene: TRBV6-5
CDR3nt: TGTGCCAGCAGCAATAGAGCCCCCTCCTATAATTCACCCCTCCACTTT
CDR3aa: CASSNRAPSYNSPLHF

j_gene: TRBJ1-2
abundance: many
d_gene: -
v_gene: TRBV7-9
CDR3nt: TGTGCCAGCAGTCCCGCAGGGACCGGCCTGGTAAAGCACGGCTACACCTTC
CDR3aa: CASSPAGTGLVKHGYTF

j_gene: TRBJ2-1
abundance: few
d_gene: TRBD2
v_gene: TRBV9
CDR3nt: TGTGCCAGCAGCCGGGCGGGGGGGCCTAAGAATGAGCAGTTCTTC
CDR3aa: CASSRAGGPKNEQFF

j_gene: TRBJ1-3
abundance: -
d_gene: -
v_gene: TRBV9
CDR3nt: TGTGCCAGCAGCGGAGGGACGGCTGGAAACACCATATATTTT
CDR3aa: CASSGGTAGNTIYF

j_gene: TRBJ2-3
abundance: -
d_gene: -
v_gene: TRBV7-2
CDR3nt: TGTGCCAGCAGCTTCTACAAAAGGGGGGATACGCAGTATTTT
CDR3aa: CASSFYKRGDTQYF

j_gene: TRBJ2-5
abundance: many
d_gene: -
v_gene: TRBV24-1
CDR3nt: TGTGCCACCAGTGATTTGCCGGGGACCAAACCAGCGACCCAGTACTTC
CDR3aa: CATSDLPGTKPATQYF

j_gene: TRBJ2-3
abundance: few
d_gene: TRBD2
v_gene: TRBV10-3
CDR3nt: TGTGCCATCAGTGTGTCGACTAGCGGGGGGGTTAATACGCAGTATTTT
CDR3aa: CAISVSTSGGVNTQYF

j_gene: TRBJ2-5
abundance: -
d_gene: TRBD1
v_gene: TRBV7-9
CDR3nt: TGTGCCAGCAGCCCCGGGACAGTAAAACAAGAGACCCAGTACTTC
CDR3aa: CASSPGTVKQETQYF

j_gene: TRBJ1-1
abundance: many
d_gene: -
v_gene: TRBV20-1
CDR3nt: TGCAGTGCTAGTTCAGGGTTAGGCGCTGAAGCTTTCTTT
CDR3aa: CSASSGLGAEAFF

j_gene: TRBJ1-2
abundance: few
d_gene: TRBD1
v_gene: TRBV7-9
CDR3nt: TGTGCCAGCAGCTCACAGGGGGCAAATGGCTACACCTTC
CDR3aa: CASSSQGANGYTF

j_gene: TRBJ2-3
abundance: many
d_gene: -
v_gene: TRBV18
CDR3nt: TGTGCCAGCTCACCCTGGGGAGTTCAAGATACGCAGTATTTT
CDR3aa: CASSPWGVQDTQYF

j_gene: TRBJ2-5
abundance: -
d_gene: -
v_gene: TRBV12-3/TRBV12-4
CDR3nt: TGTGCCAGCAGTTTCCCGGGGAGAACCCAGTACTTC
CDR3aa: CASSFPGRTQYF

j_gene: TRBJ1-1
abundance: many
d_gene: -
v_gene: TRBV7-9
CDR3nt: TGTGCCAGCAGCTTAACGGCGAGGAACACTGAAGCTTTCTTT
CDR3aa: CASSLTARNTEAFF

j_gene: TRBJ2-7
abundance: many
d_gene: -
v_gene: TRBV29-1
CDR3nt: TGCAGCGTTGAAGAATATGGCAGACAAAAGTACGAGCAGTACTTC
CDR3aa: CSVEEYGRQKYEQYF

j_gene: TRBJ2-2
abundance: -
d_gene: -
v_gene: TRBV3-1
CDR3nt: TGTGCCAGCAGCCCCCGGGACCCATCGGCCGGGGAGCTGTTTTTT
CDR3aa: CASSPRDPSAGELFF

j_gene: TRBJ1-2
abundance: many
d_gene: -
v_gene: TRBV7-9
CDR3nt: TGTGCCAGCAGCTTAGGGGCGGGTAACTATGGCTACACCTTC
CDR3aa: CASSLGAGNYGYTF

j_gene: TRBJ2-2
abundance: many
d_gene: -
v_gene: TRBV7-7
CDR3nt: TGTGCTAGCGCCCGGGGGGCCGGTACCGGGGAGCTGTTTTTT
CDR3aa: CASARGAGTGELFF

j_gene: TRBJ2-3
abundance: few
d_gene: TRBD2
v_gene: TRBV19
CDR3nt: TGTGCCAGTAGGGTAGCGGGGGGGTCCGCAGCAGATACGCAGTATTTT
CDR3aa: CASRVAGGSAADTQYF

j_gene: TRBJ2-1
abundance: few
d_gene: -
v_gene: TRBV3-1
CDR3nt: TGTGCCAGCAGCCGCGCCATCGACAATGAGCAGTTCTTC
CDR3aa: CASSRAIDNEQFF

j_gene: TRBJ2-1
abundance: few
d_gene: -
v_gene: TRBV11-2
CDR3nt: TGTGCCAGCAGCTTAGATCCGGGGCTTGATGAGCAGTTCTTC
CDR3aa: CASSLDPGLDEQFF

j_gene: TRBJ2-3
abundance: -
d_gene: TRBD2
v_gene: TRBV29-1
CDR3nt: TGCAGCGTTGAAGTAACCCTTGGGACTAGCGGGGGCTTAGCAGATACGCAGTATTTT
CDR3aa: CSVEVTLGTSGGLADTQYF

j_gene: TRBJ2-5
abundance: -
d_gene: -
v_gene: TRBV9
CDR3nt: TGTGCCAGCAGCGAGACGGCTACCGTACAAGAGACCCAGTACTTC
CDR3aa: CASSETATVQETQYF

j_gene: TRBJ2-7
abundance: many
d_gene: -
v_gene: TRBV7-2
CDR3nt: TGTGCCAGCAGCCTAACAGAGAGCTACGAGCAGTACTTC
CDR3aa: CASSLTESYEQYF

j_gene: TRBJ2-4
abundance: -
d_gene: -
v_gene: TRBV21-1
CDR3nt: TGTGCCAGCAGCTCCCAGGACCGGGACAGGAAAAACATTCAGTACTTC
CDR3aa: CASSSQDRDRKNIQYF

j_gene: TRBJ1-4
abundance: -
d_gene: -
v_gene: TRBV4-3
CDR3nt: TGCGCCAGCAGCCAAGGAGCCGTTGAAATAATGTTTTTT
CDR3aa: CASSQGAVEIMFF